This TCR beta chain is from a study of blood T cell repertoires in COVID-19. Across the whole study: PBMCs, B-cell-depleted T cells, or T cells were the source of the cDNA or gDNA that made up the material.

The V end was cut by 7 bases, the J end by 9 bases, with 15 bases between. The germline CDR1 and CDR2 sequences are SGDLS and YYNGEE. This CDR3 has 12 amino acids. Source study methods: Estimated nucleated cell counts came from reference gene primer amplification. The data were produced by immunoSEQ multiplex PCR, yet TCRdb's version contains in-frame clones alone and is incomplete. The V and J calls and clone size come from that table; D and trimming were worked out from the DNA. The sample consists of 100,000 to 120,000 clones, about 88% of them appearing once. The receptor was derived from a human donor in a cohort sampled during active COVID-19. Sequences were obtained from peripheral blood. The rearrangement uses TRBV9 and TRBJ2-3; perhaps TRBD1 as D (6 bases). The CDR3, as DNA: TGTGCCAGCTCGGACCAGGGGAGAACGCAGTATTTT. It specifies CASSDQGRTQYF.